This passage covers 5 T cell receptor beta chains from one sample sequenced in a study of Ad26.COV2.S vaccination and SARS-CoV-2 variants. The method was immunoSEQ multiplex PCR; TCRdb's version includes in-frame clones alone and lacks a portion of them. The repertoire holds roughly 180,000 clones, with roughly 85% as singletons. The source was peripheral blood, collected after recovery from COVID-19. All receptors derive from a human donor who had recovered from COVID-19.

The chain links TRBV7-9 to TRBJ2-3, with D tentatively TRBD1 or TRBD2 (5 bases each). V was clipped by 1 base and J by 2 bases, with 10 bases between them. CDR1 and CDR2 from the germline V gene are SEHNR and FQNEAQ (reference sequence). The CDR3 totals 15 residues. For the CDR3, the DNA is TGTGCCAGCAGCTTAGTCACAGGACTCACAGATACGCAGTATTTT. Protein product: CASSLVTGLTDTQYF. Using reference TRBV7-9 and TRBJ2-3 for the parts outside the CDR3, the full variable domain is DTGVSQNPRHKITKRGQNVTFRCDPISEHNRLYWYRQTLGQGPEFLTYFQNEAQLEKSRLLSDRFSAERPKGSFSTLEIQRTEQGDSAMYLCASSLVTGLTDTQYFGPGTRLTVL.

This chain uses TRBV5-1 with TRBJ2-5; 8 bases agree with TRBD2. Germline V lookup: CDR1 SGHRS, CDR2 YFSETQ. Germline trimming cut 4 bases from V and 2 bases from J; bases unmatched to any gene: 7. The CDR3 totals 15 residues. The DNA of the CDR3 is TGCGCCAGCAGCGGGGGCCCGGGGGGGCAAGAGACCCAGTACTTC. The encoded protein is CASSGGPGGQETQYF.

This rearrangement joins TRBV3-1 (or the pseudogene TRBV3-2) to TRBJ1-5; 8 nucleotides agree with TRBD1. In germline, CDR1 is LGHDT, CDR2 YNNKEL (reference sequence). The CDR3 has 14 amino acids. Trimming took 3 bases from V and 5 from J; bases not matched to a gene: 3. The CDR3 nucleotides read TGTGCCAGCAGCCACGGACAGGGATATCAGCCCCAGCATTTT. Amino acid sequence: CASSHGQGYQPQHF.

In this sample, this clone turned up a few times. The gene calls are TRBV3-1 (or the pseudogene TRBV3-2) and TRBJ1-6, with TRBD1 matching 7 bases. J lost 11 bases, V lost 1 base, and 5 bases had no gene match. CDR3 length: 14 residues. Germline CDR1 LGHDT, CDR2 YNNKEL (reference sequence). The CDR3 reads CASSQGQGWTPLHF. The CDR3, as DNA: TGTGCCAGCAGCCAAGGACAGGGTTGGACACCCCTCCACTTT.

A single count supports this clone. The V and J genes are TRBV6-5 and TRBJ2-1; no clear D gene. Trimming removed 8 bases at V and 4 bases at J, with 12 bases between. Germline V CDR1 and CDR2: MNHEY, SVGAGI. This CDR3 has 13 amino acids. CDR3 nucleotide sequence: TGTGCCAGCGTCGGGCCATATTACAATGAGCAGTTCTTC. Amino acids: CASVGPYYNEQFF.